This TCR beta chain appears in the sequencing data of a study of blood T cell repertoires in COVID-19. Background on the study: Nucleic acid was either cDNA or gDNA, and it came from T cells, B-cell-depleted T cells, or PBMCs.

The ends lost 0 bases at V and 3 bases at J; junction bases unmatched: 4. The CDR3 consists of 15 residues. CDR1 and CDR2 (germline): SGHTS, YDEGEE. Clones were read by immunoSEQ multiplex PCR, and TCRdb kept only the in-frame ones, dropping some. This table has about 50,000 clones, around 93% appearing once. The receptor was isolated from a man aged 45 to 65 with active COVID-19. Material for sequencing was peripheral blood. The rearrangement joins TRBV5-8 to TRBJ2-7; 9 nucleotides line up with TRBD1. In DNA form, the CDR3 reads TGTGCCAGCAGCTTGGACGGGACAGGGTTCTACGAGCAGTACTTC. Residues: CASSLDGTGFYEQYF.